A single sample is the source of the 5 T cell receptor beta chains below, sequenced in a study of CXCR3-negative and CXCR3-positive naive CD8 T cells. TRB cDNA was prepared as libraries by UMI-labeled 5' RACE. TCRdb reworked the 5' RACE reads into one entry per CDR3 protein, no DNA. This sample's table reports under 65,000 distinct CDR3 sequences. The sample was memory CD8+ T cells from blood. Receptors originate from a human donor in good health. Some clones in this sample may be carry-over from other donors' samples.

This rearrangement joins TRBV3-1 to TRBJ2-3. CDR3 length: 15 amino acids. From germline, CDR1 is LGHDT and CDR2 YNNKEL (reference sequence). Here the CDR3 reads CASSRGSRVTDTQYF.

The chain employs TRBV12-3 or TRBV12-4 and TRBJ1-1; without DNA, the TCRdb call of TRBD1 cannot be checked. CDR3 length: 15 amino acids. CDR3 amino acids: CASSAQDRGLTEAFF.

The chain joins TRBV4-3 to TRBJ2-5; TCRdb outputs TRBD2, but without DNA this stays unchecked. Looked up from germline, CDR1 is LGHNA and CDR2 is YSLEER. The CDR3 extends over 16 amino acids. The chain's CDR3 is CASSQDRQAAQETQYF.

The chain is built from TRBV9 and TRBJ2-2. CDR1 and CDR2 from the germline V gene are SGDLS and YYNGEE. This CDR3 is 13 amino acids long. The CDR3: CASSFSYTGELFF.

The chain employs TRBV5-1 and TRBJ2-1; the TRBD1 assignment by TCRdb is unverifiable without DNA. The CDR3 contains 13 residues. Germline V gene lookup returns CDR1 SGHRS and CDR2 YFSETQ. Here the CDR3 reads CASSPSPYNEQFF.